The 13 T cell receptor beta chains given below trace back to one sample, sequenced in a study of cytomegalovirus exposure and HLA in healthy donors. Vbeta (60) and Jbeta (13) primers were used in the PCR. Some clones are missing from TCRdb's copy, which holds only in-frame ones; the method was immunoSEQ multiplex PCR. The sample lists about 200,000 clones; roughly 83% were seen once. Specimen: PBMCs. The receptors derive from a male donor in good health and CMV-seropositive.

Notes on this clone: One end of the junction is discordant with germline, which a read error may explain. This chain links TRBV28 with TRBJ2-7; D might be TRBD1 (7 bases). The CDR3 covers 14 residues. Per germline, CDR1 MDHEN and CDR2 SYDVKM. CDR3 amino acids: CASSLRGLAHTEHF. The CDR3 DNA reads TGTGCCAGCAGTTTAAGGGGGCTAGCGCATACGGAGCACTTC.

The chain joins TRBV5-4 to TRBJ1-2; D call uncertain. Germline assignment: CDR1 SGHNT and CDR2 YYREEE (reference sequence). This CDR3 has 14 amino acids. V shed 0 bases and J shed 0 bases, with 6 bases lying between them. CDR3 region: CASSLEQTNYGYTF. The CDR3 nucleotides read TGTGCCAGCAGCTTGGAACAGACTAACTATGGCTACACCTTC.

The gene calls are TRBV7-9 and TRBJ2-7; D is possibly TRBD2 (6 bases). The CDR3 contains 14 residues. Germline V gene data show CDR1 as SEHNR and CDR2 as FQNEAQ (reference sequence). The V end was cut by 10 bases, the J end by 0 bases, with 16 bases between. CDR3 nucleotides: TGTGCCACCGCAAATAGCGGAAGCTCCTACGAGCAGTACTTC. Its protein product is CATANSGSSYEQYF.

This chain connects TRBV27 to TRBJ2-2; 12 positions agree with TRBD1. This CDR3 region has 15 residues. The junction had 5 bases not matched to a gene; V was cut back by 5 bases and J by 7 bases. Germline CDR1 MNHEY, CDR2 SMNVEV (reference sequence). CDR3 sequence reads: CASSAGTGGFGELFF. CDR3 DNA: TGTGCCAGCAGTGCCGGGACAGGGGGCTTCGGGGAGCTGTTTTTT.

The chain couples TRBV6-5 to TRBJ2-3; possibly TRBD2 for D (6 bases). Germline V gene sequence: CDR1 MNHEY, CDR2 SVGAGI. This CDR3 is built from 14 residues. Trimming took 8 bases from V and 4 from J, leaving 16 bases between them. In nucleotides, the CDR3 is TGTGCCAGCTCGCTGGGACTCAAACCAGATACGCAGTATTTT. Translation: CASSLGLKPDTQYF.

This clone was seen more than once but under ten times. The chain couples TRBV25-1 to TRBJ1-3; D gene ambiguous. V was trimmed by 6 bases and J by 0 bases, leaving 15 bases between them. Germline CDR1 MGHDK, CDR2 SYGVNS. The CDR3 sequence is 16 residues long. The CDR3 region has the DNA TGTGCCAGCAGATCCACCCCCGGGAGCTCTGGAAACACCATATATTTT. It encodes CASRSTPGSSGNTIYF.

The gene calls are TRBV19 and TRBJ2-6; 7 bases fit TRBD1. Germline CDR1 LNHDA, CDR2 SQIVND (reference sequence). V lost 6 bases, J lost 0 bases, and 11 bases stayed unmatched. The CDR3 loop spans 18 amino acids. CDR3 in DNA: TGTGCCAGTAGCTTAAACCGGGACAGCTTCTCTGGGGCCAACGTCCTGACTTTC. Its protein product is CASSLNRDSFSGANVLTF.

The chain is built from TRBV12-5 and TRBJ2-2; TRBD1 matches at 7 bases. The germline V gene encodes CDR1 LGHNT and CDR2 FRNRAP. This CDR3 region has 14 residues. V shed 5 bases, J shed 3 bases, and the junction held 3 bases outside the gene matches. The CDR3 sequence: CASGLGTDTGELFF. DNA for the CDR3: TGTGCTAGTGGTCTCGGGACAGACACCGGGGAGCTGTTTTTT.

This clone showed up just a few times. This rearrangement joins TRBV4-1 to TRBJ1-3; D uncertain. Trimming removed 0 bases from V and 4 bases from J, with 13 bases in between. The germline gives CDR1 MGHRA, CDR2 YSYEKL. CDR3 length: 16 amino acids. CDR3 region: CASSQERGSGGNTIYF. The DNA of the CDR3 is TGCGCCAGCAGCCAAGAGCGGGGAAGTGGGGGAAACACCATATATTTT.

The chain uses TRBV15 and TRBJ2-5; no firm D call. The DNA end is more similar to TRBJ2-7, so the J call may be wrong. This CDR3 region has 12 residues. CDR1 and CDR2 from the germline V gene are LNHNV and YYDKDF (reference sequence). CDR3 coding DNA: TGTGCCACCAGCAGAGATCTCTACGAGCAGTACTTC. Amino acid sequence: CATSRDLYEQYF.

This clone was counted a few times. The CDR3 DNA sequence: TGCGCCAGCAGCCAAGATCTTCAACGGGATAAAGAGACCCAGTACTTC. Amino acids: CASSQDLQRDKETQYF. The rearrangement uses TRBV4-3 and TRBJ2-5, with TRBD2 as a possible D gene (5 bases). CDR3 length: 16 amino acids. Germline CDR1 is LGHNA and CDR2 is YSLEER. Trimming cost V 0 bases and J 3 bases, with 14 bases left between them.

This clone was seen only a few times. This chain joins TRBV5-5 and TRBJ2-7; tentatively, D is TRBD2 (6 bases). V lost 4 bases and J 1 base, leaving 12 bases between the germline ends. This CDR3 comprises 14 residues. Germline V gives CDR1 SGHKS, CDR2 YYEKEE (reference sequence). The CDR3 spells CASSRGTDSYEQYF. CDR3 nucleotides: TGTGCCAGCAGCCGGGGGACGGATTCCTACGAGCAGTACTTC. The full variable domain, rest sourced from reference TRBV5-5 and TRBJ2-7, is DAGVTQSPTHLIKTRGQQVTLRCSPISGHKSVSWYQQVLGQGPQFIFQYYEKEERGRGNFPDRFSARQFPNYSSELNVNALLLGDSALYLCASSRGTDSYEQYFGPGTRLTVT.

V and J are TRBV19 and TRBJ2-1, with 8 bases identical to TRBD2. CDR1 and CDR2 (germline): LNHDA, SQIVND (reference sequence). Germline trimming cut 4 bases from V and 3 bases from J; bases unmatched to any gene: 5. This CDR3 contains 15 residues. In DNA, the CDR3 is TGTGCCAGTAGTACTGCCGGGACTAGCTACAATGAGCAGTTCTTC. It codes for CASSTAGTSYNEQFF.